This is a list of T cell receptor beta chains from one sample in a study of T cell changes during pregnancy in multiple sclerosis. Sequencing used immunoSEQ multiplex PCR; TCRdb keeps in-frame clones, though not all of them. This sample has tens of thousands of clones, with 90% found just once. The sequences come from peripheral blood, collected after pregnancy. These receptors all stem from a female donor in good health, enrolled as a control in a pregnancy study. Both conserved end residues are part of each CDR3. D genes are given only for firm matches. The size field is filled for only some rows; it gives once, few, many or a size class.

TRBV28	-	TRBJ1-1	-	CASSLGGGTEAFF	TGTGCCAGCAGTTTAGGGGGGGGCACTGAAGCTTTCTTT
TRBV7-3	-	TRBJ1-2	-	CASSPISGRATNYGYTF	TGTGCCAGCAGCCCAATCTCGGGGAGGGCTACTAACTATGGCTACACCTTC
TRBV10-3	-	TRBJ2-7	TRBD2	CAISGLALPYEQYF	TGTGCCATCAGTGGACTAGCCCTCCCTTACGAGCAGTACTTC
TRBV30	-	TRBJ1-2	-	CAWEGRGYGYTF	TGTGCCTGGGAAGGTAGGGGCTATGGCTACACCTTC
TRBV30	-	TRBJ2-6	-	CAWSPAPETASLGANVLTF	TGTGCCTGGTCCCCTGCTCCCGAGACAGCGTCCTTGGGGGCCAACGTCCTGACTTTC
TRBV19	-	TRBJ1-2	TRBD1	CASSIGTGTGYGYTF	TGTGCCAGTAGTATCGGGACAGGGACTGGGTATGGCTACACCTTC
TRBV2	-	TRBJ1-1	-	CASILRGLNTEAFF	TGTGCCAGCATTTTGAGAGGGCTGAACACTGAAGCTTTCTTT
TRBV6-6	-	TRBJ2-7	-	CASSYSPMRSEQYF	TGTGCCAGCAGTTACTCTCCTATGAGAAGCGAGCAGTACTTC
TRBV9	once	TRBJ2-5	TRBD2	CASSVGTSGKETQYF	TGTGCCAGCAGCGTAGGAACTAGCGGAAAAGAGACCCAGTACTTC
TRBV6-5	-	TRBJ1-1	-	CASSRGGWGNTEAFF	TGTGCCAGCAGTCGGGGGGGGTGGGGGAACACTGAAGCTTTCTTT
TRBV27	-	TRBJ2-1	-	CASRPSAYRVYNEQFF	TGTGCCAGCAGACCTTCCGCGTACAGGGTTTACAATGAGCAGTTCTTC
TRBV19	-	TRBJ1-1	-	CASSIYVGGTEAFF	TGTGCCAGTAGTATTTACGTGGGGGGCACTGAAGCTTTCTTT
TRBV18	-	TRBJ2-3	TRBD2	CASSPGLALTDTQYF	TGTGCCAGCTCACCCGGACTAGCCCTCACAGATACGCAGTATTTT
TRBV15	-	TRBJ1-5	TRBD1	CATRNQGDNQPQHF	TGTGCCACCAGAAATCAGGGGGACAATCAGCCCCAGCATTTT
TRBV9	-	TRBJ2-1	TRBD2	CASSVEVDSGIYNEQFF	TGTGCCAGCAGCGTAGAGGTGGATAGCGGGATCTACAATGAGCAGTTCTTC
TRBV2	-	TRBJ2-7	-	CASIGGVHEQYF	TGTGCCAGCATAGGCGGGGTCCACGAGCAGTACTTC
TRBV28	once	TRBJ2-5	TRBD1	CASSLWAGDRGQYQETQYF	TGTGCCAGCAGTTTATGGGCAGGGGACAGGGGACAATATCAAGAGACCCAGTACTTC
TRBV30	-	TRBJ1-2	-	CAWTQGGDYGYTF	TGTGCCTGGACCCAAGGAGGGGACTATGGCTACACCTTC
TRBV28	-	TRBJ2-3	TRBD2	CASRTGTSGVGGTQYF	TGTGCCAGCAGGACCGGGACTAGCGGGGTGGGGGGTACGCAGTATTTT
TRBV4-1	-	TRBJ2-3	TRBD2	CASSQGLAGGPGQYF	TGCGCCAGCAGCCAAGGACTAGCGGGAGGGCCGGGGCAGTATTTT
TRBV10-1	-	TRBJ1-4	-	CASSAGTPEEKLFF	TGCGCCAGCAGCGCCGGGACACCAGAAGAAAAACTGTTTTTT
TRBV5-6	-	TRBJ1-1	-	CASDLRGHLNTEAFF	TGTGCCAGCGACCTTAGGGGACACCTGAACACTGAAGCTTTCTTT